This entry lists 4 T cell receptor beta chains sequenced from one sample in a study of blood T cell repertoires in COVID-19. Repertoires were generated with immunoSEQ multiplex PCR, while TCRdb's copy carries only in-frame clones and drops some. The sample has about 110,000 clones; about 64% are singletons. What was sequenced was peripheral blood. The receptors stem from a human donor with acute or convalescent COVID-19. The donor label of this sample is uncertain.

The V call is TRBV5-1, the J call TRBJ2-3; D possibly corresponds to TRBD2 (7 bases). Germline V gene lookup returns CDR1 SGHRS and CDR2 YFSETQ. The V and J ends lost 5 bases and 1 base respectively, with 17 bases between them. The CDR3 length is 16 residues. Written as DNA, the CDR3 is TGCGCCAGCAGATACGGAGCGGGACAAGGCACAGATACGCAGTATTTT. Translating gives CASRYGAGQGTDTQYF. The full variable domain, rest sourced from reference TRBV5-1 and TRBJ2-3, is KAGVTQTPRYLIKTRGQQVTLSCSPISGHRSVSWYQQTPGQGLQFLFEYFSETQRNKGNFPGRFSGRQFSNSRSEMNVSTLELGDSALYLCASRYGAGQGTDTQYFGPGTRLTVL.

The chain joins TRBV12-5 to TRBJ1-2; TRBD1 is a possible D gene (5 bases). There are 15 residues in the CDR3. Per the germline V gene, CDR1 is LGHNT and CDR2 is FRNRAP. Trimming removed 2 bases from V and 0 bases from J, with 10 bases in between. CDR3 loop: CASGLQQGSNYGYTF. The CDR3 DNA reads TGTGCTAGTGGTTTGCAGCAGGGATCTAACTATGGCTACACCTTC.

This chain links TRBV6-5 with TRBJ2-2; 9 bases are shared with TRBD1. The length of the CDR3 is 14 residues. The germline gives CDR1 MNHEY, CDR2 SVGAGI. The V and J ends lost 8 bases and 7 bases, in that order; junction bases with no gene match: 8. Here the CDR3 reads CASEGQGGIGELFF. For the CDR3, the DNA is TGTGCCAGCGAGGGACAGGGAGGAATCGGGGAGCTGTTTTTT.

J is TRBJ1-2 and V is TRBV14; the match to TRBD1 covers 7 bases. The CDR3 has 16 residues. V lost 6 bases, J lost 3 bases, and 13 bases stayed unmatched. CDR1 and CDR2 (germline): SGHDN, FVKESK. The CDR3 reads CASRQILGTEYYGYTF. The CDR3 coding sequence is TGTGCCAGCAGACAGATTTTGGGGACAGAATACTATGGCTACACCTTC.